The 13 T cell receptor beta chains in this list originate from one sample, sequenced in a study of blood T cell repertoires in COVID-19. Sequencing used immunoSEQ multiplex PCR; TCRdb keeps in-frame clones, though not all of them. The sample lists roughly 80,000 clones; over 90% were seen once. Specimen: peripheral blood. The receptors derive from a man in his sixties with acute or convalescent COVID-19.

V usage is TRBV5-4 and J usage is TRBJ1-6; TRBD1 matches 8 bases. V lost 5 bases, J lost 7 bases, and 11 bases stayed unmatched. CDR1 and CDR2 from the germline V gene are SGHNT and YYREEE (reference sequence). The CDR3 runs to 16 residues. DNA of the CDR3: TGTGCCAGCAGGTCGCGACCGGGACAGGAAAATTCACCCCTCCACTTT. Amino acid sequence: CASRSRPGQENSPLHF.

The chain is built from TRBV4-3 and TRBJ2-3, with a tentative D call TRBD2 (6 bases). V dropped 0 bases and J dropped 1 base, with 11 bases sitting between them. The V gene's germline CDR1 is LGHNA and CDR2 YSLEER. This CDR3 is 16 amino acids long. Here the CDR3 DNA reads TGCGCCAGCAGCCAAGAGGAGGGAGGAGGCACAGATACGCAGTATTTT. This translates into CASSQEEGGGTDTQYF.

V and J are TRBV4-3 and TRBJ1-2, with D unresolved. Between the trimmed V and J ends, which lost 1 base and 4 bases, there was a span of 10 bases. CDR3 length equals 14 residues. CDR1 is LGHNA, CDR2 YSLEER, per germline. CDR3: CASSQVLSPYGYTF. Here the CDR3 DNA reads TGCGCCAGCAGCCAAGTCCTGAGTCCCTATGGCTACACCTTC.

Comments on this clone: An end of the junction does not agree with germline; a read error may underlie this. The V and J genes are TRBV5-4 and TRBJ2-2, with 9 bases fitting TRBD1. Per the germline V gene, CDR1 is SGHNT and CDR2 is YYREEE (reference sequence). The CDR3 sequence is 14 residues long. CDR3 DNA: TGTGCGAGCAGCCGGGACAGGGAGACCGGGGAGCTGTTTTTT. Amino acids: CASSRDRETGELFF.

The chain couples TRBV29-1 to TRBJ2-5, with TRBD1 matching 10 bases. In germline, CDR1 is SQVTM, CDR2 ANQGSEA. This CDR3 contains 12 residues. The V and J ends lost 7 bases and 7 bases, in that order; junction bases with no gene match: 6. The CDR3: CSAPWTGGTQYF. CDR3 nucleotide sequence: TGCAGCGCCCCTTGGACAGGGGGGACCCAGTACTTC.

The genes are TRBV7-8 and TRBJ2-5; TRBD1 matches 7 bases. The CDR3 totals 14 residues. Germline V lookup: CDR1 SGHVS, CDR2 FQNEAQ. After removal of 5 bases from V and 6 bases from J, the junction contained 9 bases not matched to a gene. CDR3 region: CASSQGGQIKTQYF. The CDR3 region has the DNA TGTGCCAGCAGCCAAGGGGGACAGATAAAGACCCAGTACTTC.

V gene TRBV7-8 combines with J gene TRBJ1-1, with D perhaps matching TRBD1 (6 bases). Trimming left V 1 base short and J 1 base short, with 7 bases between. Germline CDR1 is SGHVS and CDR2 is FQNEAQ. The CDR3 spans 14 residues. The CDR3 DNA sequence: TGTGCCAGCAGCTTAGTGACAGGGAACACTGAAGCTTTCTTT. Its protein is CASSLVTGNTEAFF.

This clone was counted once. The genes are TRBV5-1 and TRBJ2-1; 11 bases are a match to TRBD1. Per germline, CDR1 SGHRS and CDR2 YFSETQ. This CDR3 has 14 amino acids. The junction had 4 bases not matched to a gene; V was cut back by 5 bases and J by 6 bases. For the CDR3, the DNA is TGCGCCAGCAGTTCGGACAGGGGGCTCAATGAGCAGTTCTTC. Its protein is CASSSDRGLNEQFF.

V usage is TRBV28 and J usage is TRBJ1-2; 7 bases match TRBD1. This CDR3 has 16 residues. V shed 3 bases, J shed 8 bases, and the junction held 15 bases outside the gene matches. Germline V CDR1 and CDR2: MDHEN, SYDVKM. The CDR3 protein is CASSLTAGGSPPGYTF. DNA for the CDR3: TGTGCCAGCAGTTTGACGGCAGGGGGATCCCCCCCCGGCTACACCTTC.

The rearrangement uses TRBV5-1 and TRBJ2-7; a possible D gene is TRBD2 (5 bases). CDR3 size: 16 residues. The germline V and J ends were trimmed by 0 bases and 5 bases, with 18 bases remaining between them. In germline, CDR1 is SGHRS, CDR2 YFSETQ. The CDR3 spells CASSLAGGSTNNEQYF. CDR3 nucleotide sequence: TGCGCCAGCAGCTTGGCCGGAGGATCTACTAATAACGAGCAGTACTTC.

This chain joins TRBV5-4 and TRBJ2-3; 8 bases are a match to TRBD1. This CDR3 is 13 amino acids long. V lost 3 bases and J lost 5; bases outside the gene matches: 2. CDR1 and CDR2 (germline): SGHNT, YYREEE (reference sequence). The CDR3 bases are TGTGCCAGCAGCTCGACAGGGGTAGATACGCAGTATTTT. It is translated as CASSSTGVDTQYF.

The chain links TRBV21-1 to TRBJ1-1; the table calls TRBD1, which could not be checked here. TRBV21-1 is shown as a pseudogene. CDR3 length equals 16 residues. The CDR3 DNA follows: TGTGCCAGCAGCCTAAGGACGACAGGGCGGGATACTGAAGCTTTCTTT. Its protein product is CASSLRTTGRDTEAFF.

The chain couples TRBV19 to TRBJ2-2, with a weak D call TRBD2 (7 bases). The CDR3 is made up of 15 amino acids. The germline CDR1 and CDR2 sequences are LNHDA and SQIVND (reference sequence). With 6 bases removed from V and 7 bases from J, the gap between germline ends came to 18 bases. The CDR3 region has the DNA TGTGCCAGTAGGGCCGTCGGGGGGCTGGGCGGGGAGCTGTTTTTT. It encodes CASRAVGGLGGELFF.